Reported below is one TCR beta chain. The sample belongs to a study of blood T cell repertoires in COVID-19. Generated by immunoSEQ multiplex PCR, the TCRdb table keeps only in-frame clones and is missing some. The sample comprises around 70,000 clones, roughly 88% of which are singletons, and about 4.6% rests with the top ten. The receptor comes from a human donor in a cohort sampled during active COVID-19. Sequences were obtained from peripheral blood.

CDR3 sequence reads: CAWTSRRDRWYQETQYF. CDR3 coding DNA: TGTGCCTGGACCTCGAGGCGGGACAGGTGGTACCAAGAGACCCAGTACTTC. The V gene is TRBV30, the J gene TRBJ2-5; 8 nucleotides align to TRBD1. The CDR3 has 17 residues. Germline lookup yields CDR1 GTSNPN and CDR2 SVGIG (reference sequence). J was trimmed by 0 bases and V by 4 bases; bases with no gene match: 13.